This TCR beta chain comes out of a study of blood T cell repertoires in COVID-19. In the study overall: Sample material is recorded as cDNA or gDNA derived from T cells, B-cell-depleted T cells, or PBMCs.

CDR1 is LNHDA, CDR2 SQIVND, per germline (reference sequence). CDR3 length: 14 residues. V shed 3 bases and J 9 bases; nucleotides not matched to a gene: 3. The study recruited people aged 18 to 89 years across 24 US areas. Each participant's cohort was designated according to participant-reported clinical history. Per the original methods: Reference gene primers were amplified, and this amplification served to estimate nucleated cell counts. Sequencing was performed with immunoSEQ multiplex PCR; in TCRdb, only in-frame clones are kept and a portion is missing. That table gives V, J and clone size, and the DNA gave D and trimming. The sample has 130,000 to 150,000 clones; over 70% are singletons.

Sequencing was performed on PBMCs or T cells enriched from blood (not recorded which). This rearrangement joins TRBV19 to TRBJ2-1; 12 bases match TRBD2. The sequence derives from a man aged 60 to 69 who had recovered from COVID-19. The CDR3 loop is CASSILAGGIEQFF. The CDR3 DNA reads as TGTGCCAGTAGTATCCTAGCGGGAGGGATTGAGCAGTTCTTC.